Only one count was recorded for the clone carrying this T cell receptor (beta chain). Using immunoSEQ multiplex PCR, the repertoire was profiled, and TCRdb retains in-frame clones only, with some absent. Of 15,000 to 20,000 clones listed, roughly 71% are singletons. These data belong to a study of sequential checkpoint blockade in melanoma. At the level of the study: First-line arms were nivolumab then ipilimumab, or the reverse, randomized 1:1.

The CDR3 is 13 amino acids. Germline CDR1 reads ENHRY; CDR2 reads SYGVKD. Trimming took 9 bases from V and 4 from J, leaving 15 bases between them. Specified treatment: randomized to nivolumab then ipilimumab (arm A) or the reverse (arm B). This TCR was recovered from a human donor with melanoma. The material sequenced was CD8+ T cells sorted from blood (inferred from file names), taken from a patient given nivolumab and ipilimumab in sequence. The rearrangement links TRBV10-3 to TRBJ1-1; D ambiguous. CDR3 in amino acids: CAIVDLEGTEAFF. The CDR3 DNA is TGTGCCATTGTTGACCTCGAGGGCACTGAAGCTTTCTTT.